These 32 T cell receptor beta chains were all obtained from the same sample, sequenced in a study of cytomegalovirus exposure and HLA in healthy donors. Both 60 Vbeta primers and 13 Jbeta primers went into the PCR. The assay was immunoSEQ multiplex PCR, and TCRdb's table has in-frame clones only and misses some. Of around 94,000 clones in the sample, more than 70% were seen once. The specimen was PBMCs. These receptor sequences come from an older woman in good health and CMV-seropositive.

This clone was observed a few times. The chain combines TRBV6-6 with TRBJ2-3; D is perhaps TRBD2 (5 bases). This CDR3 has 16 residues. The germline CDR1 and CDR2 sequences are MNHNY and SVGAGI (reference sequence). V lost 2 bases and J 0 bases, leaving 12 bases between the germline ends. The CDR3, as DNA: TGTGCCAGCAGTTACGATAGCGCAGCTAGCACAGATACGCAGTATTTT. Encoded protein: CASSYDSAASTDTQYF.

This clone was recorded only once. The rearrangement joins TRBV4-1 to TRBJ1-3, with 7 bases lining up with TRBD1. The ends lost 2 bases at V and 4 bases at J; junction bases unmatched: 8. Per germline, CDR1 MGHRA and CDR2 YSYEKL. The CDR3 is 16 amino acids. The CDR3 sequence: CASSQISGGIGNTIYF. CDR3 bases: TGCGCCAGCAGCCAAATCTCAGGGGGAATCGGAAACACCATATATTTT.

V usage is TRBV6-5 and J usage is TRBJ2-7, with a possible D match to TRBD2 (7 bases). Deletions cut 0 bases from V and 6 bases from J, with 18 bases between. CDR3 length: 16 amino acids. Germline values: CDR1 MNHEY, CDR2 SVGAGI. The CDR3 nucleotides are TGTGCCAGCAGTTACTCTCTGCAGGGGAGGGCCGGCGAGCAGTACTTC. It specifies CASSYSLQGRAGEQYF.

This clone was counted a single time. This specimen includes other DNA sequences encoding the same CDR3. The J gene is TRBJ1-1, the V gene TRBV15; D is undetermined. The CDR3 extends over 13 amino acids. Trimming stripped 10 bases from V and 1 base from J, with 13 bases between. Germline V CDR1 and CDR2: LNHNV, YYDKDF (reference sequence). The CDR3 region is CAIGSSGNTEAFF. CDR3 sequence (DNA): TGTGCCATCGGGTCGTCCGGGAACACTGAAGCTTTCTTT.

The V call is TRBV5-5, the J call TRBJ2-3; 8 bases align to TRBD1. The CDR3 extends over 15 amino acids. The V segment lost 3 bases and the J segment 7 bases; nucleotides outside the gene matches: 10. Germline assignment: CDR1 SGHKS and CDR2 YYEKEE (reference sequence). This CDR3 is CASSSRTGTMNTQYF. DNA for the CDR3: TGTGCCAGCAGCTCGCGGACAGGGACGATGAATACGCAGTATTTT.

This clone has a single count. The J gene is TRBJ2-7, the V gene TRBV5-1, with TRBD1 matching over 8 bases. J gave up 2 bases and V 4 bases, and 8 bases lay outside the gene matches. Germline loops: CDR1 SGHRS, CDR2 YFSETQ. This CDR3 region has 15 residues. The CDR3 sequence is CASSVAGTGAYEQYF. Written as DNA, the CDR3 is TGCGCCAGCAGCGTCGCCGGGACAGGCGCCTACGAGCAGTACTTC.

V gene TRBV27 combines with J gene TRBJ1-1, with 9 bases lining up with TRBD1. The CDR3 spans 15 residues. The germline gives CDR1 MNHEY, CDR2 SMNVEV (reference sequence). Losses at the gene ends were 7 bases for V and 5 bases for J; bases not matched to a gene: 11. The CDR3 DNA reads as TGTGCCAGCACCCCACTAGGGACAGGGCTAACTGAAGCTTTCTTT. It codes for CASTPLGTGLTEAFF.

The J gene is TRBJ2-4, the V gene TRBV28; TRBD1 matches at 10 bases. CDR3 length equals 19 residues. Unmatched junction bases numbered 12, after V lost 4 bases and J lost 0 bases. CDR1 is MDHEN, CDR2 SYDVKM, per germline. The CDR3 here is CASSSPGTGVVLAKNIQYF. Here the CDR3 DNA reads TGTGCCAGCAGTTCCCCCGGGACAGGGGTGGTACTAGCCAAAAACATTCAGTACTTC.

The chain links TRBV6-5 to TRBJ2-6, with D maybe TRBD1 (5 bases). The CDR3 loop spans 16 amino acids. Germline V gene data show CDR1 as MNHEY and CDR2 as SVGAGI. The germline V and J ends were trimmed by 2 bases and 2 bases, with 10 bases remaining between them. The CDR3 sequence is CASSYGQGTGANVLTF. The CDR3 nucleotides read TGTGCCAGCAGTTACGGGCAGGGAACTGGGGCCAACGTCCTGACTTTC.

This clone was counted only a few times. This chain uses TRBV5-1 with TRBJ1-2, with D possibly matching TRBD1 (6 bases). The CDR3 loop spans 15 amino acids. The V end lost 2 bases, the J end lost 4 bases, and 15 bases lay between the germline ends. Germline CDR1 and CDR2: SGHRS and YFSETQ. The CDR3 nucleotides are TGCGCCAGCAGCTTCCTCGAAACAGGGCTCTATGGCTACACCTTC. Translation gives CASSFLETGLYGYTF.

The chain joins TRBV19 to TRBJ1-1, with D possibly being TRBD1 (6 bases). This CDR3 region has 15 residues. The V end was cut by 3 bases, the J end by 0 bases, with 11 bases between. CDR1 and CDR2 from the germline V gene are LNHDA and SQIVND (reference sequence). Here the CDR3 reads CASSMRTVLNTEAFF. CDR3 DNA: TGTGCCAGTAGTATGCGGACAGTTTTGAACACTGAAGCTTTCTTT.

This clone was detected once. This chain joins TRBV11-2 and TRBJ1-1, with unresolved D. The CDR3 has 12 amino acids. Between the trimmed V and J ends, which lost 4 bases and 1 base, there was a span of 4 bases. CDR1 is SGHAT and CDR2 is FQNNGV in the germline V gene. This CDR3 reads CASSSGNTEAFF. The CDR3 DNA reads as TGTGCCAGCAGCTCGGGGAACACTGAAGCTTTCTTT.

V usage is TRBV6-6 and J usage is TRBJ2-3; TRBD2 matches at 9 bases. V trimming: 5 bases; J trimming: 5 bases; junction bases outside the gene matches: 8. The CDR3 loop spans 15 amino acids. CDR1 is MNHNY and CDR2 is SVGAGI in the germline V gene (reference sequence). The CDR3 loop reads CASSPSGKAGDTQYF. CDR3 nucleotide sequence: TGTGCCAGCAGTCCTAGCGGGAAGGCCGGAGATACGCAGTATTTT.

This rearrangement joins TRBV19 to TRBJ2-7; 8 bases map to TRBD1. J lost 2 bases, V lost 3 bases, and 3 bases had no gene match. Germline assignment: CDR1 LNHDA and CDR2 SQIVND (reference sequence). The CDR3 is 14 residues long. The CDR3 spells CASSMDRATYEQYF. CDR3 DNA: TGTGCCAGTAGTATGGACAGGGCAACCTACGAGCAGTACTTC. Combining the CDR3 with reference TRBV19 and TRBJ2-7 gives the whole variable domain DGGITQSPKYLFRKEGQNVTLSCEQNLNHDAMYWYRQDPGQGLRLIYYSQIVNDFQKGDIAEGYSVSREKKESFPLTVTSAQKNPTAFYLCASSMDRATYEQYFGPGTRLTVT.

The V call is TRBV19, the J call TRBJ2-7; D remains unclear. V was shortened by 1 base and J by 0 bases, with 7 bases between the two germline ends. Germline-derived CDR1 and CDR2 are LNHDA and SQIVND (reference sequence). CDR3 length equals 14 residues. In DNA, the CDR3 is TGTGCCAGTAGTATAGCACAGAACTCCTACGAGCAGTACTTC. As protein: CASSIAQNSYEQYF. The full variable domain, its missing parts supplied by reference TRBV19 and TRBJ2-7, is DGGITQSPKYLFRKEGQNVTLSCEQNLNHDAMYWYRQDPGQGLRLIYYSQIVNDFQKGDIAEGYSVSREKKESFPLTVTSAQKNPTAFYLCASSIAQNSYEQYFGPGTRLTVT.

The chain links TRBV7-6 to TRBJ1-1; tentative D call: TRBD1 (5 bases). The CDR3 loop spans 14 amino acids. Germline-derived CDR1 and CDR2 are SGHVS and FNYEAQ. Trimming cost V 4 bases and J 4 bases, with 13 bases left between them. The CDR3 DNA reads as TGTGCCAGCAGCTACCAGGGTGGTGGCACTGAAGCTTTCTTT. Translation gives CASSYQGGGTEAFF.

The chain uses TRBV28 and TRBJ2-1; 7 bases align to TRBD2. The CDR3 runs 15 residues. V gave up 8 bases and J gave up 2 bases; unmatched junction bases: 9. CDR1 is MDHEN, CDR2 SYDVKM, per germline. The CDR3 nucleotides are TGTGCCAGCGAGATGACTAGCCGGCCCTACAATGAGCAGTTCTTC. It is translated as CASEMTSRPYNEQFF.

The table lists this clone with a count of one. This rearrangement joins TRBV2 to TRBJ2-5; 9 bases agree with TRBD1. There are 16 residues in the CDR3. V trimming: 3 bases; J trimming: 5 bases; junction bases outside the gene matches: 10. The V gene's germline CDR1 is SNHLY and CDR2 FYNNEI. The CDR3 DNA is TGTGCCAGCAGTGAGGGACAGGGTTCCGCGGGCGAGACCCAGTACTTC. Residues: CASSEGQGSAGETQYF.

The chain couples TRBV19 to TRBJ1-2; D is ambiguous. The V gene's germline CDR1 is LNHDA and CDR2 SQIVND (reference sequence). The length of the CDR3 is 15 residues. The ends were cut back, 3 bases at V and 4 bases at J, with 15 bases in the middle. The CDR3 DNA follows: TGTGCCAGTAGTATCCTTTCTGAGAGCTCCTATGGCTACACCTTC. Its protein product is CASSILSESSYGYTF.

The chain uses TRBV28 and TRBJ1-1, with a tentative D call TRBD1 (6 bases). V was trimmed by 6 bases and J by 0 bases, leaving 14 bases between them. The CDR3 length is 15 residues. Germline V gene lookup returns CDR1 MDHEN and CDR2 SYDVKM. For the CDR3, the DNA is TGTGCCAGCAGCAGCGCGGACAGAATGAACACTGAAGCTTTCTTT. It translates to CASSSADRMNTEAFF.

The chain carries TRBV5-1 and TRBJ2-1, with D possibly TRBD2 on 5 matching bases. CDR1 is SGHRS and CDR2 is YFSETQ in the germline V gene. V shed 1 base and J shed 2 bases, with 10 bases lying between them. The CDR3 contains 15 residues. The CDR3 sequence: CASSLSSATYNEQFF. CDR3 nucleotides: TGCGCCAGCAGCTTGAGTAGCGCAACCTACAATGAGCAGTTCTTC.

The V call is TRBV29-1, the J call TRBJ2-6, with TRBD2 matching over 9 bases. Germline V CDR1 and CDR2: SQVTM, ANQGSEA. The V and J ends lost 5 bases and 6 bases, in that order; junction bases with no gene match: 20. The CDR3 length is 19 residues. This chain's CDR3 is CSVRAPTSGPSLEANVLTF. CDR3 DNA: TGCAGCGTTCGAGCGCCGACTAGCGGACCATCTCTGGAGGCCAACGTCCTGACTTTC.

The rearrangement joins TRBV30 to TRBJ1-2; D unclear. With 1 base removed from V and 5 bases from J, the gap between germline ends came to 14 bases. Germline assignment: CDR1 GTSNPN and CDR2 SVGIG (reference sequence). The length of the CDR3 is 14 residues. The CDR3: CAWSAGALSYGYTF. The CDR3 bases are TGTGCCTGGAGTGCTGGAGCTCTGAGTTATGGCTACACCTTC.

The chain has TRBV27 and TRBJ1-5; D is unclear. CDR3 size: 15 residues. Germline CDR1 reads MNHEY; CDR2 reads SMNVEV (reference sequence). V gave up 5 bases and J gave up 0 bases, with 11 bases separating them. The DNA of the CDR3 is TGTGCCAGCAGTCTTAGTTCTTATAGCAATCAGCCCCAGCATTTT. Residues: CASSLSSYSNQPQHF.

This chain connects TRBV30 to TRBJ1-2; the D is unclear. This CDR3 spans 11 amino acids. V was shortened by 0 bases and J by 8 bases, with 7 bases between the two germline ends. Germline CDR1 is GTSNPN and CDR2 is SVGIG (reference sequence). CDR3 in amino acids: CAWSVGGGYTF. For the CDR3, the DNA is TGTGCCTGGAGTGTTGGCGGGGGCTACACCTTC.

The chain combines TRBV30 with TRBJ1-1; D gene uncertain. CDR1 is GTSNPN and CDR2 is SVGIG in the germline V gene (reference sequence). This CDR3 contains 14 residues. The germline V and J ends were trimmed by 0 bases and 0 bases, with 8 bases remaining between them. In DNA form, the CDR3 reads TGTGCCTGGAGTGTACGGAGTATGAACACTGAAGCTTTCTTT. Protein sequence: CAWSVRSMNTEAFF.

This clone is a singleton in its sample. The chain carries TRBV7-2 and TRBJ1-6; maybe TRBD1 (6 bases). The germline V and J ends were trimmed by 1 base and 6 bases, with 10 bases remaining between them. Germline assignment: CDR1 SGHTA and CDR2 FQGNSA. The CDR3 loop spans 15 amino acids. CDR3 coding DNA: TGTGCCAGCAGCTTAGTTTCACAGGGTAATTCACCCCTCCACTTT. Encoded protein: CASSLVSQGNSPLHF.

The chain employs TRBV20-1 and TRBJ2-1, with D possibly matching TRBD1 (6 bases). Germline assignment: CDR1 DFQATT and CDR2 SNEGSKA (reference sequence). The CDR3 has 11 amino acids. Trimming removed 4 bases from V and 10 bases from J, with 11 bases in between. CDR3 sequence reads: CSAIGGYEQFF. DNA of the CDR3: TGCAGTGCTATAGGGGGATACGAGCAGTTCTTC.

This chain connects TRBV13 to TRBJ1-1; TRBD1 aligns across 7 bases. In germline, CDR1 is PRHDT, CDR2 FYEKMQ (reference sequence). The length of the CDR3 is 13 residues. The trim removed 1 base at V and 7 bases at J, leaving 3 bases unmatched. CDR3 loop: CASSLAGGFEAFF. The CDR3 DNA reads as TGTGCCAGCAGCTTAGCAGGGGGTTTTGAAGCTTTCTTT.

CDR3 loop: CASSVRGEAFF. As DNA, the CDR3 is TGTGCCAGCAGTGTAAGGGGGGAAGCTTTCTTT. This chain links TRBV2 with TRBJ1-1; D perhaps matches TRBD1 (6 bases). V was cut by 4 bases and J by 8 bases, with 8 bases left in between. The germline gives CDR1 SNHLY, CDR2 FYNNEI. The CDR3 runs to 11 residues.

The chain links TRBV30 to TRBJ2-5; 7 bases are shared with TRBD1. J gave up 5 bases and V 3 bases, and 9 bases lay outside the gene matches. CDR3 size: 14 residues. CDR1 is GTSNPN, CDR2 SVGIG, per germline (reference sequence). Here the CDR3 reads CAWSPQGRSETQYF. The CDR3 nucleotides read TGTGCCTGGAGCCCACAGGGGCGGAGTGAGACCCAGTACTTC.

This clone has only a few counts. This CDR3 reads CASNVGRVTNEKLFF. Written as DNA, the CDR3 is TGTGCCAGCAATGTAGGGAGGGTTACTAATGAAAAACTGTTTTTT. V and J are TRBV28 and TRBJ1-4; D call uncertain. The CDR3 totals 15 residues. The germline V gene encodes CDR1 MDHEN and CDR2 SYDVKM. V was clipped by 7 bases and J by 2 bases, with 14 bases between them.